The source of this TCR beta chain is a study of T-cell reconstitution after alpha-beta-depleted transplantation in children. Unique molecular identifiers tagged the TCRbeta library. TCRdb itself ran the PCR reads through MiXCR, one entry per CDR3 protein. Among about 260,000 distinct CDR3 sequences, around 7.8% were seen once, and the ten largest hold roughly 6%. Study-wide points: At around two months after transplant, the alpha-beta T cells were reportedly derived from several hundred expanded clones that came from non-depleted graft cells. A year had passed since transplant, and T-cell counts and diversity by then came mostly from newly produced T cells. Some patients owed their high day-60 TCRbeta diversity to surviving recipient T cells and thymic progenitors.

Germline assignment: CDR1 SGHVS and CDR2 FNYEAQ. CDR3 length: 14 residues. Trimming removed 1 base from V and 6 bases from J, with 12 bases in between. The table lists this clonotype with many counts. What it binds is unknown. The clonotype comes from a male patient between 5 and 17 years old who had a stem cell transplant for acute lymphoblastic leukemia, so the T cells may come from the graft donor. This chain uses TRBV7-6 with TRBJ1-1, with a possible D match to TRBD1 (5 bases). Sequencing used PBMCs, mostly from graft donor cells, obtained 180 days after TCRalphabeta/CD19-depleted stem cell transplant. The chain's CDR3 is CASSLVGESAEAFF. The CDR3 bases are TGTGCCAGCAGCTTAGTAGGGGAATCGGCTGAAGCTTTCTTT.